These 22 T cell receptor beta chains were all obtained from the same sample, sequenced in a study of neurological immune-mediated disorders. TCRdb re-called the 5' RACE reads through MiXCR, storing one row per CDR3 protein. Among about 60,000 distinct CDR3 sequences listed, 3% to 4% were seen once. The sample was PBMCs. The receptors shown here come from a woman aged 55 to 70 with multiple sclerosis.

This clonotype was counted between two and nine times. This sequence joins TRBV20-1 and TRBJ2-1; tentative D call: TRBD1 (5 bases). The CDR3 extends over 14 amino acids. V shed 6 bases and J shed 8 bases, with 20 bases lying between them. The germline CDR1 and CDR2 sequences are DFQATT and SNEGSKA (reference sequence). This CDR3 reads CSAPAPSQGDEQFF. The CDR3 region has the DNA TGCAGTGCCCCGGCACCGAGCCAGGGCGATGAGCAGTTCTTC.

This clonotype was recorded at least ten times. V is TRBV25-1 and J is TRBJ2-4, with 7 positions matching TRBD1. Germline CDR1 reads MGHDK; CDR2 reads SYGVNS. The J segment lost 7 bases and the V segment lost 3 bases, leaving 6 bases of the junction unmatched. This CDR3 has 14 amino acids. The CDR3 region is CASSEGQTVNIQYF. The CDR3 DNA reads TGTGCCAGCAGTGAGGGACAGACGGTTAACATTCAGTACTTC.

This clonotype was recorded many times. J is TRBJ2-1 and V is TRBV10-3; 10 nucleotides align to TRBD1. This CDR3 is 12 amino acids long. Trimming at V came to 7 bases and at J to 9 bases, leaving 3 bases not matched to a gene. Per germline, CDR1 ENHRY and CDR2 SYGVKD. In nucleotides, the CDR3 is TGTGCCATCACGGACAGGGGGTTTGAGCAGTTCTTC. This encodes CAITDRGFEQFF.

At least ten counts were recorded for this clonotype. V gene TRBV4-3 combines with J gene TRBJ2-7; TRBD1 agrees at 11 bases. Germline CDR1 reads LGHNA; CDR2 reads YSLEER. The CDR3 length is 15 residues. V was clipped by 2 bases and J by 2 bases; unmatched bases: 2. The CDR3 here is CASSQMGQGAYEQYF. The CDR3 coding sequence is TGCGCCAGCAGCCAAATGGGACAGGGGGCCTACGAGCAGTACTTC.

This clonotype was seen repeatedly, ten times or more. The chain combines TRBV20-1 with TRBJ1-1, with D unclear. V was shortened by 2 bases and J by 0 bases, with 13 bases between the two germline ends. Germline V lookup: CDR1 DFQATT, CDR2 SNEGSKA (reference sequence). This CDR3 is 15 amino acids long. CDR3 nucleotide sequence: TGCAGTGCTAGAAGATTGAGCAGCATGAACACTGAAGCTTTCTTT. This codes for CSARRLSSMNTEAFF.

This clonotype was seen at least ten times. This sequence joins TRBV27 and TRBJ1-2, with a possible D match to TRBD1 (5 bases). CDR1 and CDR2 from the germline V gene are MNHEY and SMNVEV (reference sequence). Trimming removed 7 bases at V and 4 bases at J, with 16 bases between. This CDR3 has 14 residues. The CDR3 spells CASTSRDGSYGYTF. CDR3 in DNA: TGTGCCAGCACCTCTCGGGACGGCAGCTATGGCTACACCTTC.

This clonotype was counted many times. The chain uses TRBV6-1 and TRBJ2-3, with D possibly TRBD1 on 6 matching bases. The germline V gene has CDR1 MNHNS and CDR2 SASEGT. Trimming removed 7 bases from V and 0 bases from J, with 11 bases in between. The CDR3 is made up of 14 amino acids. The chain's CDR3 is CASIRTASTDTQYF. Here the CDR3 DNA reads TGTGCCAGCATCCGGACAGCTAGCACAGATACGCAGTATTTT.

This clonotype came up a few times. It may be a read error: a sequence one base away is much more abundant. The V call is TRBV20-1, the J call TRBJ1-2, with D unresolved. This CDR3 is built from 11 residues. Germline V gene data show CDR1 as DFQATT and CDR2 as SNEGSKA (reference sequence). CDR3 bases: TGCAGTGCTAAGGGAGGGATCGCGAGGAACTTC. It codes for CSAKGGIARNF.

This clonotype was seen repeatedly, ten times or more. CDR3 sequence (DNA): TGTGCCAGCAGCTTTGGCTCCTACAATGAGCAGTTCTTC. Its translation is CASSFGSYNEQFF. This chain connects TRBV11-1 to TRBJ2-1; D is uncertain. The germline CDR1 and CDR2 sequences are SGHAT and FQDESV (reference sequence). Trimming took 3 bases from V and 0 from J, leaving 3 bases between them. The CDR3 length is 13 residues.

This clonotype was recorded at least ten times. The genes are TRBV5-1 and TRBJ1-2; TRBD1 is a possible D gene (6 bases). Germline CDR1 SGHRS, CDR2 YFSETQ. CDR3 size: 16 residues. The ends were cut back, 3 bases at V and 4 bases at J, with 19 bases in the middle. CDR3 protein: CASSSLPRDKAYGYTF. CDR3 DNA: TGCGCCAGCAGCTCCCTCCCCCGGGACAAGGCCTATGGCTACACCTTC. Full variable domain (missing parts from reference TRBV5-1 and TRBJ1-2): KAGVTQTPRYLIKTRGQQVTLSCSPISGHRSVSWYQQTPGQGLQFLFEYFSETQRNKGNFPGRFSGRQFSNSRSEMNVSTLELGDSALYLCASSSLPRDKAYGYTFGSGTRLTVV.

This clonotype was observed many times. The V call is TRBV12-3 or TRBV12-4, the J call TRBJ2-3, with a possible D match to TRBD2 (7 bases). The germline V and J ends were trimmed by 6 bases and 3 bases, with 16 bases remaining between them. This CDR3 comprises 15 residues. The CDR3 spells CASSFGGLSTDTQYF. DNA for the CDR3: TGTGCCAGCAGCTTCGGGGGGCTGAGTACAGATACGCAGTATTTT.

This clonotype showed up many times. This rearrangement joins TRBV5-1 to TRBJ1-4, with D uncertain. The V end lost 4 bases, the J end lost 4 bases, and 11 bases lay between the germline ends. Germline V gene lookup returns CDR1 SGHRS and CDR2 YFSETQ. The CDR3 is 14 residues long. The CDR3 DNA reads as TGCGCCAGCAGCGTGGGAGCGAATAATGAAAAACTGTTTTTT. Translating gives CASSVGANNEKLFF.

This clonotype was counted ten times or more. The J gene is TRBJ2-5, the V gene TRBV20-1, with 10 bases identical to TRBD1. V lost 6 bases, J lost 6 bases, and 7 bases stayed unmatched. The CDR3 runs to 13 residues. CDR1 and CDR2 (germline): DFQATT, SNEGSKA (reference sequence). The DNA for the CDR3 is TGCAGTGCCATGGGACAGGGGATTAAGACCCAGTACTTC. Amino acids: CSAMGQGIKTQYF.

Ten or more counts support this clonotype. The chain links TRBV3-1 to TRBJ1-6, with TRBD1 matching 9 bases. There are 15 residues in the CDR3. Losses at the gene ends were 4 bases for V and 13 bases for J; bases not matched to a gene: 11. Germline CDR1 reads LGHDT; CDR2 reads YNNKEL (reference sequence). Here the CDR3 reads CASSRTTGGRGPLHF. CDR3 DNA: TGTGCCAGCAGCCGGACTACAGGGGGCAGAGGCCCCCTCCACTTT.

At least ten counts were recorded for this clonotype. CDR3 protein: CASRDTYTGELFF. In DNA form, the CDR3 reads TGTGCCAGCAGGGACACCTACACCGGGGAGCTGTTTTTT. The chain carries TRBV12-3 or TRBV12-4 and TRBJ2-2; D might be TRBD1 (5 bases). This CDR3 contains 13 residues. Trimming pared 6 bases from V and 3 bases from J, leaving 8 bases between.

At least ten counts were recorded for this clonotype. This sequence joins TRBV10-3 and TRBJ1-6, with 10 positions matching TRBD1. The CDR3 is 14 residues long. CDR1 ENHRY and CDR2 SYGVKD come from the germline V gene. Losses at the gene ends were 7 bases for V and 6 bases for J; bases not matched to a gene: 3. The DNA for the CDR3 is TGTGCCATCAAGCGGGACAGGGGTAATTCACCCCTCCACTTT. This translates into CAIKRDRGNSPLHF.

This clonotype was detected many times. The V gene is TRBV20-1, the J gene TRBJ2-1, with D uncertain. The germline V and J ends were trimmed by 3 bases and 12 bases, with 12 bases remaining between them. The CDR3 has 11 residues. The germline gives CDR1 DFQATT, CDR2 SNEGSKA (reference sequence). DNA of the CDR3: TGCAGTGCTAGTCCCCCGGGTCTGCAGTTCTTC. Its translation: CSASPPGLQFF.

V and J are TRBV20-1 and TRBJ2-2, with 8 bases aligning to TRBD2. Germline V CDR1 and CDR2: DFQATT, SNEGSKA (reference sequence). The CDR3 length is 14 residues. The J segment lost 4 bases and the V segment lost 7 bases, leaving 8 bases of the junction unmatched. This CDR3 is CSDEHGTSTGELFF. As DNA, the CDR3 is TGCAGTGACGAACACGGGACTAGCACCGGGGAGCTGTTTTTT.

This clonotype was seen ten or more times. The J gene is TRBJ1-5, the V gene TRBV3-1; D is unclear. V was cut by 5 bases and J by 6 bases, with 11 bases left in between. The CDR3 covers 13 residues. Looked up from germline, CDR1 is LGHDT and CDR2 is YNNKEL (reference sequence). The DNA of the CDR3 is TGTGCCAGCAGCTCCACCGGACTTCAGCCCCAGCATTTT. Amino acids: CASSSTGLQPQHF.

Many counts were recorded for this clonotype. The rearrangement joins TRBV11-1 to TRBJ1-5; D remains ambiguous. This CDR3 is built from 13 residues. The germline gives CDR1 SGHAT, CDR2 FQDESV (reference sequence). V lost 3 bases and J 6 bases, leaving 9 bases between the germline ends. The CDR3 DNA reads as TGTGCCAGCAGCTTCATCGATGGTCAGCCCCAGCATTTT. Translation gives CASSFIDGQPQHF.

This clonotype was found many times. CDR3 nucleotides: TGTGCCAGCAGCTTCTCCGGGAGCGGCGTCGAGCAGTACTTC. Translation gives CASSFSGSGVEQYF. The rearrangement uses TRBV7-9 and TRBJ2-7; D is possibly TRBD2 (6 bases). Germline lookup yields CDR1 SEHNR and CDR2 FQNEAQ (reference sequence). The CDR3 length is 14 residues. V was pared by 3 bases and J by 6 bases, with 15 bases between.

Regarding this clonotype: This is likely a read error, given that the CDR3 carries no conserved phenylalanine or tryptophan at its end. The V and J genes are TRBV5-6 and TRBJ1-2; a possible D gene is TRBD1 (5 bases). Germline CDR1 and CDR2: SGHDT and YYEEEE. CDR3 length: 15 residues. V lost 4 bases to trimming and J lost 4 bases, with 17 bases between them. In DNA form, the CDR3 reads TGTGCCAGCAGCCCACTGCGGGGCGACCGCTATGGCTACACCTGC. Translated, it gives CASSPLRGDRYGYTC.